This note documents a single T cell receptor beta chain sequence. These data come from a study of OX40 agonist ivuxolimab in advanced cancers. Repertoires were generated with immunoSEQ multiplex PCR, while TCRdb's copy carries only in-frame clones and drops some. The sample holds 70,000 to 95,000 clones, roughly 89% seen once. The input for sequencing was CD4+ or CD8+ T cells sorted from blood, taken in a trial of the OX40 agonist ivuxolimab. The TCR sequence derives from an adult with an advanced solid tumor such as melanoma, head and neck, liver or kidney cancer.

The CDR3, as DNA: TGTGCCAGTAGATCCCCCCAGGGGGCAAAAACTGAAGCTTTCTTT. It yields the protein CASRSPQGAKTEAFF. The chain carries TRBV19 and TRBJ1-1; TRBD1 aligns across 8 bases. Unmatched junction bases numbered 11, after V lost 6 bases and J lost 5 bases. Germline V CDR1 and CDR2: LNHDA, SQIVND (reference sequence). CDR3 length equals 15 residues. The full variable domain, in which reference TRBV19 and TRBJ1-1 provide the parts outside the CDR3, is DGGITQSPKYLFRKEGQNVTLSCEQNLNHDAMYWYRQDPGQGLRLIYYSQIVNDFQKGDIAEGYSVSREKKESFPLTVTSAQKNPTAFYLCASRSPQGAKTEAFFGQGTRLTVV.